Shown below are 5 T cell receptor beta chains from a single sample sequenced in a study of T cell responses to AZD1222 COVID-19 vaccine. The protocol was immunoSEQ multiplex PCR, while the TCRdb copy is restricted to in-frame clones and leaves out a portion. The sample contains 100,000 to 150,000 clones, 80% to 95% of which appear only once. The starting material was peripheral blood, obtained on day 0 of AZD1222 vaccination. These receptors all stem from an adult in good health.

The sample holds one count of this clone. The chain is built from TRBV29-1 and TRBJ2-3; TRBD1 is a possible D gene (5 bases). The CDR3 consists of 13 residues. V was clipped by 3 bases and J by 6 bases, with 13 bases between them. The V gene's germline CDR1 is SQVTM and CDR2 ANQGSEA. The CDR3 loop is CSVDALTADTQYF. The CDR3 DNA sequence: TGCAGCGTTGATGCCCTGACAGCTGATACGCAGTATTTT.

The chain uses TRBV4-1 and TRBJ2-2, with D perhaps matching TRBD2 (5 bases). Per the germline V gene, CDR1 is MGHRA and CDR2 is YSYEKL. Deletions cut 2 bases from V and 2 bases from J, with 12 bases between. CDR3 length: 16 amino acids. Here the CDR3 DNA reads TGCGCCAGCAGCCAATCGGGGAGCGCAAACACCGGGGAGCTGTTTTTT. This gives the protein CASSQSGSANTGELFF.

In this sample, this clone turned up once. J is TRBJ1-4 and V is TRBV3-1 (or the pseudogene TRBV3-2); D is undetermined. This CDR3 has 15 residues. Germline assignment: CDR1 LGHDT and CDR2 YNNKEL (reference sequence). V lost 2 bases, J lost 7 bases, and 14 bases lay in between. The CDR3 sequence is CASSQRTPSSEKLFF. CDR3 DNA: TGTGCCAGCAGCCAACGGACCCCCTCATCTGAAAAACTGTTTTTT.

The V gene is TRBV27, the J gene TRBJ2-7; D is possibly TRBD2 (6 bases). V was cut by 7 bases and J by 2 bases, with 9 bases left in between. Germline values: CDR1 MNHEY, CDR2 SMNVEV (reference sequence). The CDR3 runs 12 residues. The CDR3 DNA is TGTGCCAGCATAGGAGGGGCCTACGAGCAGTACTTC. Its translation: CASIGGAYEQYF.

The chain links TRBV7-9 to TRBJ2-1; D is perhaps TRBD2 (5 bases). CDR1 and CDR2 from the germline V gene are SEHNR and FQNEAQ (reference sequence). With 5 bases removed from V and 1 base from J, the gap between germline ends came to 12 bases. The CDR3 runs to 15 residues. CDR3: CASSTSGSSYNEQFF. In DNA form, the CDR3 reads TGTGCCAGCAGCACGAGTGGGAGTTCCTACAATGAGCAGTTCTTC.